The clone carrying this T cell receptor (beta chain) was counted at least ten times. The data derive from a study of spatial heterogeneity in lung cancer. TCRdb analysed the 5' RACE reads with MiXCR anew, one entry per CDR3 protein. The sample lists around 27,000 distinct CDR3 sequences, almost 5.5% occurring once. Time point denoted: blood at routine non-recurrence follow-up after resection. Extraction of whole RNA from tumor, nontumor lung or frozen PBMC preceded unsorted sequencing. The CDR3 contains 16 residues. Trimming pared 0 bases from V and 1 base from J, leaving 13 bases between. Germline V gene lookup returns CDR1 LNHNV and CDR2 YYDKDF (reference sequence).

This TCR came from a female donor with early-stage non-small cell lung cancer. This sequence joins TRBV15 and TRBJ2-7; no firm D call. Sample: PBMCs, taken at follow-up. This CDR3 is CATSRDRSAQSYEQYF. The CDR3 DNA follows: TGTGCCACCAGCAGAGATCGGTCAGCCCAATCCTACGAGCAGTACTTC.